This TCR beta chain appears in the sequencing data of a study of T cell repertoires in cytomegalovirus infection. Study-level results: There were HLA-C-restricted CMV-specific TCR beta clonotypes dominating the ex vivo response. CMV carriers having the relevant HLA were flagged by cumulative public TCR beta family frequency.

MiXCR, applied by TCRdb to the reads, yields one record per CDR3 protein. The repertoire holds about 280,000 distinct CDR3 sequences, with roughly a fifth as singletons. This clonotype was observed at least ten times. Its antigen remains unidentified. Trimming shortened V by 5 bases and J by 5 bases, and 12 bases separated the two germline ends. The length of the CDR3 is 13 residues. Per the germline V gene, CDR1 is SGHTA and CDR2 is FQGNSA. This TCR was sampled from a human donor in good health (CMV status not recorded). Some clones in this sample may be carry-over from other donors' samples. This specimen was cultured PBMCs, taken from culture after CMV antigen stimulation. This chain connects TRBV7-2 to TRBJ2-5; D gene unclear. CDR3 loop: CASSPSWRETQYF. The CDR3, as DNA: TGTGCCAGCAGCCCCTCCTGGCGCGAGACCCAGTACTTC.